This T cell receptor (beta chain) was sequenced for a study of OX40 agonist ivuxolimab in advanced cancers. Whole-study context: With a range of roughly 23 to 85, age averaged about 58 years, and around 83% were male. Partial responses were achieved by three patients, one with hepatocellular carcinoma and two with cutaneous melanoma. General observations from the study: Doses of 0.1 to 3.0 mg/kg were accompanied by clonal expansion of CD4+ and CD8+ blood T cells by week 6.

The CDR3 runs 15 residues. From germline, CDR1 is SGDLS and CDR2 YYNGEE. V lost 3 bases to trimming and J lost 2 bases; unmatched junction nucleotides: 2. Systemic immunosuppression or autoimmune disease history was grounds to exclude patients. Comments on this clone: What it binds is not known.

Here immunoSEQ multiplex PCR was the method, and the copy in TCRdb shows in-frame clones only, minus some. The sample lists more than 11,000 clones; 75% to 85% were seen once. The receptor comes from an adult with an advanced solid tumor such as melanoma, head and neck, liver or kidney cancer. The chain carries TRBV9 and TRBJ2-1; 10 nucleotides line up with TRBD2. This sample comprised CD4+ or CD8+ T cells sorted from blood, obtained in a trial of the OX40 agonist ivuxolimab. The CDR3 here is CASSGSGRAYNEQFF. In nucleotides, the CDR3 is TGTGCCAGCAGCGGCAGCGGGAGGGCCTACAATGAGCAGTTCTTC.